The 30 T cell receptor beta chains below were found in one sample sequenced in a study of cytomegalovirus exposure and HLA in healthy donors. Primers: 60 Vbeta forward and 13 Jbeta reverse. Only in-frame clones appear in the TCRdb table, and some are missing; sequencing was by immunoSEQ multiplex PCR. The data show over 90,000 clones, with approximately 64% seen just once and 2.5% to 3.5% held by the top ten. Input material: PBMCs. The source of these receptors is a man aged 60 to 69 in good health and CMV-seronegative.

The table lists this clone with a count of one. The V and J genes are TRBV2 and TRBJ2-1; 12 bases are a match to TRBD2. Germline values: CDR1 SNHLY, CDR2 FYNNEI. V dropped 10 bases and J dropped 4; count of bases not matched to a gene: 8. CDR3 length equals 15 residues. The CDR3 loop is CAIRLAGAGYNEQFF. CDR3 sequence (DNA): TGTGCCATACGACTAGCGGGGGCTGGGTACAATGAGCAGTTCTTC.

The rearrangement uses TRBV4-1 and TRBJ2-1; 7 bases agree with TRBD1. The germline gives CDR1 MGHRA, CDR2 YSYEKL. V was pared by 3 bases and J by 5 bases, with 7 bases of the junction left unmatched. The CDR3 is 15 amino acids. The chain's CDR3 is CASSHGRGMNNEQFF. In DNA, the CDR3 is TGCGCCAGCAGCCATGGCAGGGGGATGAACAATGAGCAGTTCTTC.

The gene calls are TRBV9 and TRBJ1-1; TRBD1 matches 7 bases. This CDR3 contains 14 residues. V trimming: 0 bases; J trimming: 4 bases; junction bases outside the gene matches: 3. Germline V gene lookup returns CDR1 SGDLS and CDR2 YYNGEE. The CDR3 DNA follows: TGTGCCAGCAGCGTAGTACAGGGGTTCACTGAAGCTTTCTTT. It translates to CASSVVQGFTEAFF.

V is TRBV11-1 and J is TRBJ1-1; D remains ambiguous. The CDR3 runs to 14 residues. Trimming stripped 3 bases from V and 1 base from J, with 9 bases between. Germline CDR1 reads SGHAT; CDR2 reads FQDESV (reference sequence). The CDR3 protein is CASSFRGENTEAFF. In DNA form, the CDR3 reads TGTGCCAGCAGCTTTCGAGGCGAGAACACTGAAGCTTTCTTT.

V and J are TRBV5-1 and TRBJ1-5, with 9 bases lining up with TRBD1. The CDR3 runs to 14 residues. With 3 bases clipped from V and 8 bases from J, the junction kept 6 bases outside the gene matches. Germline-derived CDR1 and CDR2 are SGHRS and YFSETQ. This CDR3 is CASSSTGGEEPQHF. CDR3 nucleotides: TGCGCCAGCAGCTCGACAGGGGGTGAGGAGCCCCAGCATTTT.

The rearrangement uses TRBV15 and TRBJ2-5, with D tentatively TRBD1 (6 bases). The CDR3 has 13 residues. The V gene's germline CDR1 is LNHNV and CDR2 YYDKDF (reference sequence). With 9 bases removed from V and 7 bases from J, the gap between germline ends came to 18 bases. For the CDR3, the DNA is TGTGCCACAGAACCAGGGGTAAGGGGGACCCAGTACTTC. Translated, it gives CATEPGVRGTQYF.

The chain has TRBV29-1 and TRBJ1-6; D call uncertain. The V and J ends lost 5 bases and 6 bases respectively, with 11 bases between them. Germline CDR1 is SQVTM and CDR2 is ANQGSEA. The CDR3 is made up of 13 amino acids. CDR3 in amino acids: CSVQKQANSPLHF. The CDR3 nucleotides read TGCAGCGTTCAGAAGCAGGCTAATTCACCCCTCCACTTT.

The chain combines TRBV5-1 with TRBJ1-1, with D perhaps matching TRBD1 (5 bases). Trimming took off 4 bases at V and 2 bases at J, with 12 bases between the two ends. Germline V lookup: CDR1 SGHRS, CDR2 YFSETQ. The CDR3 consists of 14 residues. In DNA, the CDR3 is TGCGCCAGCAGCCAGGACAACTTAAACACTGAAGCTTTCTTT. It is translated as CASSQDNLNTEAFF.

The chain employs TRBV30 and TRBJ2-7, with 9 bases matching TRBD2. The V and J ends lost 1 base and 4 bases, in that order; junction bases with no gene match: 8. The CDR3 consists of 15 residues. The germline V gene encodes CDR1 GTSNPN and CDR2 SVGIG (reference sequence). The chain's CDR3 is CAWSAQGLAKYEQYF. As DNA, the CDR3 is TGTGCCTGGAGTGCCCAAGGACTAGCGAAGTACGAGCAGTACTTC.

This clone occurred a few times. One end of the junction is discordant with germline, which a read error may explain. The gene calls are TRBV7-7 and TRBJ1-6; no clear D. The CDR3 is 16 amino acids. Germline values: CDR1 SSHAT, CDR2 FNYEAQ (reference sequence). CDR3 loop: CASSYNREPKISPLHF. As DNA, the CDR3 is TGTGCTAGCAGCTACAACCGGGAGCCGAAGATTTCACCCCTCCACTTT. The entire variable domain, with the rest obtained from reference TRBV7-7 and TRBJ1-6, is as follows: GAGVSQSPRYKVTKRGQDVTLRCDPISSHATLYWYQQALGQGPEFLTYFNYEAQPDKSGLPSDRFSAERPEGSISTLTIQRTEQRDSAMYRCASSYNREPKISPLHFGNGTRLTVT.

The rearrangement joins TRBV5-6 to TRBJ2-5; 8 nucleotides agree with TRBD2. V gave up 4 bases and J gave up 2 bases; unmatched junction bases: 10. Germline lookup yields CDR1 SGHDT and CDR2 YYEEEE. This CDR3 comprises 16 residues. CDR3 in amino acids: CASSPTLGGEQETQYF. The CDR3 region has the DNA TGTGCCAGCAGCCCCACGCTCGGGGGGGAACAAGAGACCCAGTACTTC.

This clone was seen more than once but under ten times. The CDR3 loop reads CASSSPPGTNFAGELFF. CDR3 bases: TGTGCCAGTAGTAGCCCGCCCGGGACTAACTTTGCCGGGGAGCTGTTTTTT. This chain uses TRBV19 with TRBJ2-2; 7 nucleotides match TRBD2. The trim removed 4 bases at V and 6 bases at J, leaving 14 bases unmatched. CDR1 and CDR2 (germline): LNHDA, SQIVND (reference sequence). The CDR3 is 17 residues long.

The chain employs TRBV5-4 and TRBJ1-3, with TRBD1 as a possible D gene (5 bases). CDR3 length equals 14 residues. The V and J ends lost 5 bases and 0 bases respectively, with 9 bases between them. Germline V gene lookup returns CDR1 SGHNT and CDR2 YYREEE (reference sequence). The CDR3 DNA follows: TGTGCCAGCAGTCAACAGGACTCTGGAAACACCATATATTTT. It codes for CASSQQDSGNTIYF. The whole variable domain, remainder taken from reference TRBV5-4 and TRBJ1-3, is ETGVTQSPTHLIKTRGQQVTLRCSSQSGHNTVSWYQQALGQGPQFIFQYYREEENGRGNFPPRFSGLQFPNYSSELNVNALELDDSALYLCASSQQDSGNTIYFGEGSWLTVV.

The CDR3 bases are TGCGCCAGCAGCCCCGAGGGGGCTTACACTGAAGCTTTCTTT. The encoded protein is CASSPEGAYTEAFF. The rearrangement joins TRBV5-1 to TRBJ1-1, with 7 bases aligning to TRBD1. CDR3 length equals 14 residues. With V trimmed by 4 bases and J by 3 bases, 6 bases remained unmatched. The germline CDR1 and CDR2 sequences are SGHRS and YFSETQ.

This chain connects TRBV29-1 to TRBJ2-7; TRBD2 might be the D (5 bases). The CDR3 sequence is 14 residues long. The V gene lost 7 bases and the J gene lost 0 bases, with 16 bases spanning the gap. Germline V gene data show CDR1 as SQVTM and CDR2 as ANQGSEA. The CDR3 DNA is TGCAGCGCCCGTTTCCGCGGGCCCTCCTACGAGCAGTACTTC. This translates into CSARFRGPSYEQYF.

The chain couples TRBV5-4 to TRBJ1-4; D gene uncertain. The germline CDR1 and CDR2 sequences are SGHNT and YYREEE (reference sequence). CDR3 length: 14 residues. Trimming removed 2 bases from V and 8 bases from J, with 13 bases in between. The CDR3, as DNA: TGTGCCAGCAGCTTTGGGCAGCCTGGGGAAAAACTGTTTTTT. Its translation is CASSFGQPGEKLFF.

J is TRBJ2-7 and V is TRBV30; possibly TRBD1 for D (6 bases). With 2 bases removed from V and 5 bases from J, the gap between germline ends came to 13 bases. Germline CDR1 reads GTSNPN; CDR2 reads SVGIG (reference sequence). The CDR3 totals 13 residues. The CDR3 DNA follows: TGTGCCTGGAGTATTAGGGCAGGGGACGAGCAGTACTTC. Translating gives CAWSIRAGDEQYF.

In this sample, this clone turned up a few times. V and J are TRBV7-6 and TRBJ2-3; 8 bases are a match to TRBD2. The CDR3 totals 16 residues. In germline, CDR1 is SGHVS, CDR2 FNYEAQ. V was pared by 0 bases and J by 4 bases, with 6 bases of the junction left unmatched. The CDR3 DNA is TGTGCCAGCAGCTTAGCCGTAGCGGGGCCGGCAGATACGCAGTATTTT. Its translation: CASSLAVAGPADTQYF.

This clone was counted a few times. This chain uses TRBV9 with TRBJ2-7, with 7 bases aligning to TRBD2. V was pared by 1 base and J by 2 bases, with 0 bases of the junction left unmatched. The CDR3 loop spans 13 amino acids. CDR1 and CDR2 from the germline V gene are SGDLS and YYNGEE. The CDR3 nucleotides read TGTGCCAGCAGCGTAAGCGGGGCCTACGAGCAGTACTTC. Translated: CASSVSGAYEQYF.

J is TRBJ1-1 and V is TRBV5-6, with D perhaps TRBD1 (6 bases). V dropped 4 bases and J dropped 3 bases, with 16 bases sitting between them. CDR1 and CDR2 from the germline V gene are SGHDT and YYEEEE. The length of the CDR3 is 15 residues. The CDR3 DNA follows: TGTGCCAGCAGCGAGCGGGGGGCGAGTGACACTGAAGCTTTCTTT. Protein product: CASSERGASDTEAFF. The full variable domain, rest sourced from reference TRBV5-6 and TRBJ1-1, is DAGVTQSPTHLIKTRGQQVTLRCSPKSGHDTVSWYQQALGQGPQFIFQYYEEEERQRGNFPDRFSGHQFPNYSSELNVNALLLGDSALYLCASSERGASDTEAFFGQGTRLTVV.

The genes are TRBV6-5 and TRBJ2-7, with 10 bases lining up with TRBD2. CDR1 is MNHEY, CDR2 SVGAGI, per germline. Trimming cost V 5 bases and J 4 bases; bases outside gene matches: 5. CDR3 length: 14 amino acids. The CDR3 here is CASSETSGHYEQYF. The CDR3 bases are TGTGCCAGCAGTGAGACTAGCGGGCATTACGAGCAGTACTTC.

The chain combines TRBV7-2 with TRBJ2-7; TRBD2 matches at 7 bases. Germline CDR1 reads SGHTA; CDR2 reads FQGNSA. The CDR3 consists of 14 residues. J gave up 3 bases and V 8 bases, and 10 bases lay outside the gene matches. In nucleotides, the CDR3 is TGTGCCAGCGTATCTAGCGGAGGATACTACGAGCAGTACTTC. Its translation is CASVSSGGYYEQYF. Full variable domain (rest looked up from reference TRBV7-2 and TRBJ2-7): GAGVSQSPSNKVTEKGKDVELRCDPISGHTALYWYRQSLGQGLEFLIYFQGNSAPDKSGLPSDRFSAERTGGSVSTLTIQRTQQEDSAVYLCASVSSGGYYEQYFGPGTRLTVT.

This clone was recorded once. V gene TRBV2 combines with J gene TRBJ1-1; D is unclear. This CDR3 is 15 amino acids long. V lost 7 bases, J lost 1 base, and 16 bases lay in between. Germline lookup yields CDR1 SNHLY and CDR2 FYNNEI. CDR3 sequence (DNA): TGTGCCAGCAAGAGGGATTTGAACAGGAACACTGAAGCTTTCTTT. It specifies CASKRDLNRNTEAFF. The full variable domain, in which reference TRBV2 and TRBJ1-1 provide the parts outside the CDR3, is EPEVTQTPSHQVTQMGQEVILRCVPISNHLYFYWYRQILGQKVEFLVSFYNNEISEKSEIFDDQFSVERPDGSNFTLKIRSTKLEDSAMYFCASKRDLNRNTEAFFGQGTRLTVV.

The chain recombines TRBV29-1 with TRBJ1-2; D may be TRBD1 (5 bases). There are 13 residues in the CDR3. In germline, CDR1 is SQVTM, CDR2 ANQGSEA. V was clipped by 2 bases and J by 4 bases, with 11 bases between them. The CDR3 nucleotides are TGCAGCGTTGAAAGGGGCAGCACCTATGGCTACACCTTC. Its translation: CSVERGSTYGYTF.

The genes are TRBV7-6 and TRBJ1-5, with 7 positions matching TRBD1. J gave up 5 bases and V 2 bases, and 15 bases lay outside the gene matches. The CDR3 totals 18 residues. Germline CDR1 reads SGHVS; CDR2 reads FNYEAQ. In DNA form, the CDR3 reads TGTGCCAGCAGCTTAAACAGACCCGACAGGGTGATAGATCAGCCCCAGCATTTT. This encodes CASSLNRPDRVIDQPQHF.

The chain joins TRBV5-4 to TRBJ2-5; 7 bases fit TRBD1. Germline lookup yields CDR1 SGHNT and CDR2 YYREEE (reference sequence). The CDR3 is 15 residues long. After removal of 1 base from V and 6 bases from J, the junction contained 9 bases not matched to a gene. CDR3 in amino acids: CASSLFPAGGQTQYF. The CDR3 DNA sequence: TGTGCCAGCAGCTTGTTCCCGGCAGGGGGTCAGACCCAGTACTTC.

The V call is TRBV5-4, the J call TRBJ2-5; a weak D match, TRBD1 (6 bases). This CDR3 contains 12 residues. Germline V gene sequence: CDR1 SGHNT, CDR2 YYREEE (reference sequence). Trimming left V 4 bases short and J 3 bases short, with 7 bases between. This CDR3 is CASSPGEETQYF. CDR3 DNA: TGTGCCAGCAGCCCAGGGGAAGAGACCCAGTACTTC. The entire variable domain, with the rest obtained from reference TRBV5-4 and TRBJ2-5, is as follows: ETGVTQSPTHLIKTRGQQVTLRCSSQSGHNTVSWYQQALGQGPQFIFQYYREEENGRGNFPPRFSGLQFPNYSSELNVNALELDDSALYLCASSPGEETQYFGPGTRLLVL.

The CDR3 region has the DNA TGTGCCAGCAATTTAGCGGGGGGGCCGGATGAGCAGTTCTTC. Its protein product is CASNLAGGPDEQFF. This chain links TRBV6-1 with TRBJ2-1; 11 bases map to TRBD2. The J segment lost 8 bases and the V segment lost 7 bases, leaving 7 bases of the junction unmatched. The germline CDR1 and CDR2 sequences are MNHNS and SASEGT. The CDR3 consists of 14 residues.

This clone was counted a few times. This chain joins TRBV7-3 and TRBJ2-1; TRBD2 matches 7 bases. The trim removed 0 bases at V and 2 bases at J, leaving 1 base unmatched. Germline V gives CDR1 SGHTA, CDR2 FQGTGA. The CDR3 totals 15 residues. The CDR3 reads CASSLTGTTYNEQFF. The CDR3 coding sequence is TGTGCCAGCAGCTTAACCGGGACTACCTACAATGAGCAGTTCTTC.

This clone was picked up a small number of times. The chain combines TRBV19 with TRBJ1-5; TRBD1 is a possible D gene (5 bases). CDR3 size: 15 residues. V was pared by 7 bases and J by 7 bases, with 20 bases between. Germline assignment: CDR1 LNHDA and CDR2 SQIVND (reference sequence). Here the CDR3 DNA reads TGTGCCAGTACCTCCCCGGGTGGGGCTAAACAGCCCCAGCATTTT. Translating it yields CASTSPGGAKQPQHF. Filled out from reference TRBV19 and TRBJ1-5, the complete variable domain reads DGGITQSPKYLFRKEGQNVTLSCEQNLNHDAMYWYRQDPGQGLRLIYYSQIVNDFQKGDIAEGYSVSREKKESFPLTVTSAQKNPTAFYLCASTSPGGAKQPQHFGDGTRLSIL.